This TCR beta chain was profiled in a study of blood T cells in healthy people across ages. Worth noting for this clonotype: The antigen remains undetermined.

V dropped 3 bases and J dropped 4 bases, with 13 bases sitting between them. This CDR3 comprises 14 residues. Germline loops: CDR1 DFQATT, CDR2 SNEGSKA (reference sequence). A sample-barcoded 5' primer and a J-beta primer mix were used in a second PCR of roughly 7 to 11 cycles. A single record per CDR3 protein comes from TCRdb applying MiXCR to the 5' RACE reads. The repertoire holds 1.4 million or so distinct CDR3 sequences, with roughly 43% as singletons. Study-level findings and limits: A strong correlation between TCR beta diversity and naive T cell percentage was seen.

This clonotype originated in a woman aged 18-35 years in good health. V is TRBV20-1 and J is TRBJ2-1; D not resolved. Sequencing was done on a sample of blood. CDR3 residues: CSASSRRGYNEQFF. CDR3 in DNA: TGCAGTGCTAGCTCAAGGAGAGGATACAATGAGCAGTTCTTC.